The present T cell receptor (beta chain) was sequenced within a study of regulatory T cells in long-lasting Graves disease. This clonotype was recorded a few times. The antigen is unknown. iRepertoire HTBI primers and Arm-PCR of CDR3 regions built TCR beta libraries. TCRdb reanalysed the multiplex PCR reads using MiXCR and keeps one entry per CDR3 protein. The sample includes approximately 690,000 distinct CDR3 sequences, 25% to 35% seen only once; the top ten take 35% to 55%. The length of the CDR3 is 13 residues. Germline V gene sequence: CDR1 GTSNPN, CDR2 SVGIG (reference sequence). Trimming cost V 2 bases and J 6 bases, with 11 bases left between them. This sample's time point: persistent/refractory GD, antithyroid drugs over 5 years with positive TRAb. The authors made the TCR library using RNA they extracted from PBMCs. Around 9.8 milliliters of peripheral blood were taken and placed in EDTA tubes.

Study outcomes and limitations: Small sample size may have lowered accuracy. Sharing of public clonotypes was greater in persistent patients (about 2,700) than in new patients (approximately 940). It was in persistent disease that TRBV28, TRBJ1-2 and TRBJ2-5 were favored.

Sequencing used peripheral blood mononuclear cells (PBMCs), obtained when the disease was refractory, from a patient treated with antithyroid drugs. V and J are TRBV30 and TRBJ1-5; D might be TRBD1 (5 bases). The sequence came from a female donor with Graves disease. The CDR3 reads CAWSNQGIQPQHF. The CDR3 bases are TGTGCCTGGAGTAACCAGGGAATTCAGCCCCAGCATTTT. Combining the CDR3 with reference TRBV30 and TRBJ1-5 gives the whole variable domain SQTIHQWPATLVQPVGSPLSLECTVEGTSNPNLYWYRQAAGRGLQLLFYSVGIGQISSEVPQNLSASRPQDRQFILSSKKLLLSDSGFYLCAWSNQGIQPQHFGDGTRLSIL.